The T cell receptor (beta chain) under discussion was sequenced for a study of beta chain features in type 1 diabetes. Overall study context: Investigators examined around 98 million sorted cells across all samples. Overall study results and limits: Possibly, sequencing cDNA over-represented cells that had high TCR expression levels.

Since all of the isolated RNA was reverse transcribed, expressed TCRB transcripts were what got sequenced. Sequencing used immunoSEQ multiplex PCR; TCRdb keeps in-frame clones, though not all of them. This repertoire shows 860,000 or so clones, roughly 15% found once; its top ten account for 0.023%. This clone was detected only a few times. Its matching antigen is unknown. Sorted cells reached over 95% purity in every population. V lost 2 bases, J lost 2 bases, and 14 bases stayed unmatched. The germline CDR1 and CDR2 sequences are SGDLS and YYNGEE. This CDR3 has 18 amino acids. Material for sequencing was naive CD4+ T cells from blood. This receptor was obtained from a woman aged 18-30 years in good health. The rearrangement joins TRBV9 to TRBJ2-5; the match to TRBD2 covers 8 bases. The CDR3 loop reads CASSVATGTSGVQETQYF. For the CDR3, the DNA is TGTGCCAGCAGCGTCGCCACGGGAACTAGCGGAGTACAAGAGACCCAGTACTTC. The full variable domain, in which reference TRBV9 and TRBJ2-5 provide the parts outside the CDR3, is DSGVTQTPKHLITATGQRVTLRCSPRSGDLSVYWYQQSLDQGLQFLIQYYNGEERAKGNILERFSAQQFPDLHSELNLSSLELGDSALYFCASSVATGTSGVQETQYFGPGTRLLVL.